Shown below are 10 T cell receptor beta chains from a single sample sequenced in a study of T cell changes during pregnancy in multiple sclerosis. Libraries were prepared by immunoSEQ multiplex PCR; TCRdb keeps only in-frame clonotypes and omits some of them. The sample lists 64,000 or so clones; about 92% were seen once. The sequenced sample was peripheral blood, obtained in the first trimester of pregnancy. Receptors originate from a female donor with multiple sclerosis, enrolled in a pregnancy study.

The rearrangement links TRBV27 to TRBJ2-1; 14 nucleotides align to TRBD2. V shed 6 bases, J shed 9 bases, and the junction held 4 bases outside the gene matches. Germline V lookup: CDR1 MNHEY, CDR2 SMNVEV (reference sequence). The CDR3 runs to 14 residues. CDR3 sequence: CASRKGTSGGEQFF. In nucleotides, the CDR3 is TGTGCCAGCAGAAAGGGGACTAGCGGGGGTGAGCAGTTCTTC.

The rearrangement links TRBV5-1 to TRBJ2-3; D is perhaps TRBD2 (5 bases). The CDR3 runs 15 residues. Germline V gene sequence: CDR1 SGHRS, CDR2 YFSETQ. V lost 0 bases and J lost 3, with 11 bases in between. CDR3 DNA: TGCGCCAGCAGCTTGGTGGTGGGAGAGACAGATACGCAGTATTTT. Translation: CASSLVVGETDTQYF.

V gene TRBV4-3 combines with J gene TRBJ2-5; a possible D gene is TRBD2 (5 bases). Trimming left V 0 bases short and J 8 bases short, with 7 bases between. Germline-derived CDR1 and CDR2 are LGHNA and YSLEER. The CDR3 runs 12 residues. The DNA of the CDR3 is TGCGCCAGCAGCCAAGATGAGGGTACCCAGTACTTC. As protein: CASSQDEGTQYF.

The rearrangement links TRBV5-1 to TRBJ1-1; no clear D. Germline V gives CDR1 SGHRS, CDR2 YFSETQ. V was cut by 2 bases and J by 3 bases, with 8 bases left in between. This CDR3 comprises 13 residues. CDR3 protein: CASSLILDTEAFF. CDR3 sequence (DNA): TGCGCCAGCAGCTTAATTCTAGACACTGAAGCTTTCTTT.

This rearrangement joins TRBV4-1 to TRBJ2-3; TRBD2 matches at 8 bases. The V gene end was trimmed by 0 bases and the J gene end by 4 bases; junction bases not matched to a gene: 21. The V gene's germline CDR1 is MGHRA and CDR2 YSYEKL. This CDR3 is 21 amino acids long. The CDR3 DNA reads TGCGCCAGCAGCCAAGAGATGACCCTTGAGGGAGCGGGAGTTGACGCAGATACGCAGTATTTT. It encodes CASSQEMTLEGAGVDADTQYF.

This chain joins TRBV5-4 and TRBJ1-2; D is ambiguous. Trimming cost V 0 bases and J 0 bases, with 9 bases left between them. The CDR3 is 15 amino acids. The V gene's germline CDR1 is SGHNT and CDR2 YYREEE (reference sequence). For the CDR3, the DNA is TGTGCCAGCAGCTTGGTCGGGAGAACTAACTATGGCTACACCTTC. Its protein product is CASSLVGRTNYGYTF. Looking up the rest from reference TRBV5-4 and TRBJ1-2 gives the full variable domain: ETGVTQSPTHLIKTRGQQVTLRCSSQSGHNTVSWYQQALGQGPQFIFQYYREEENGRGNFPPRFSGLQFPNYSSELNVNALELDDSALYLCASSLVGRTNYGYTFGSGTRLTVV.

V is TRBV2 and J is TRBJ2-2; 10 bases line up with TRBD2. Trimming took 4 bases from V and 3 from J; bases not matched to a gene: 8. The CDR3 runs 17 residues. CDR1 is SNHLY and CDR2 is FYNNEI in the germline V gene. The CDR3 bases are TGTGCCAGCAGTGGACGACTAGCGGGCGGAGACACCGGGGAGCTGTTTTTT. It is translated as CASSGRLAGGDTGELFF.

The V and J genes are TRBV7-8 and TRBJ1-2; D gene uncertain. The germline gives CDR1 SGHVS, CDR2 FQNEAQ. CDR3 length: 13 residues. V was trimmed by 1 base and J by 8 bases, leaving 11 bases between them. DNA of the CDR3: TGTGCCAGCAGCTTAGAACCCCTGGGCGGCTACACCTTC. Amino acids: CASSLEPLGGYTF.

The chain is built from TRBV7-2 and TRBJ2-5, with a tentative D call TRBD2 (5 bases). CDR3 size: 15 residues. V lost 4 bases and J lost 2, with 14 bases in between. In germline, CDR1 is SGHTA, CDR2 FQGNSA. The CDR3 protein is CASSSSLARQETQYF. DNA for the CDR3: TGTGCCAGCAGCTCCTCGCTAGCTCGTCAAGAGACCCAGTACTTC.

In this sample, this clone turned up once. V and J are TRBV14 and TRBJ2-5; D is uncertain. Germline CDR1 SGHDN, CDR2 FVKESK. This CDR3 comprises 12 residues. Trimming shortened V by 4 bases and J by 4 bases, and 7 bases separated the two germline ends. The CDR3 loop is CASSRAGETQYF. The CDR3 DNA sequence: TGTGCCAGCAGCCGAGCTGGAGAGACCCAGTACTTC.